Detailed here is one T cell receptor (beta chain). Its matching antigen is unknown. The data stem from a study of cytomegalovirus exposure and HLA in healthy donors. Study-level findings and limits: Highly shared variants forming one cluster were likely a sequencing artifact.

The V gene end was trimmed by 4 bases and the J gene end by 9 bases; junction bases not matched to a gene: 5. Germline V lookup: CDR1 SGHKS, CDR2 YYEKEE (reference sequence). CDR3 length equals 12 residues. PCR employed 60 Vbeta and 13 Jbeta primers. Clones were read by immunoSEQ multiplex PCR, and TCRdb kept only the in-frame ones, dropping some. Its clone listing holds 170,000 or so clones. The chain couples TRBV5-5 to TRBJ1-1, with 8 bases fitting TRBD1. This TCR was sampled from a man aged 25-45 years in good health and CMV-seronegative. Input material: PBMCs. This chain's CDR3 is CASSPDREKAFF. Written as DNA, the CDR3 is TGTGCCAGCAGCCCGGACAGGGAGAAAGCTTTCTTT.